The clone carrying this T cell receptor beta chain has a handful of counts. The antigen is unknown. In the study's own analysis: The median was around 100,000 TCRs per sample, ranging 23,224 to 690,600. MiXCR was run by TCRdb on the RACE reads, yielding one entry per CDR3 protein. What appears here as the V and J calls and clone size reflects TCRdb's work, not the paper's. The sample has around 380,000 distinct CDR3 sequences; nearly 5% are singletons. Time point described: patch test 1, 2 weeks after DPC sensitization. Treatment reported: therapeutic diphenylcyclopropenone sensitization with weekly scalp DPC. The sample belongs to a study of human T cells and chemical hapten exposure. Study information: Variation in per-sample TCR yields came mainly from small pooled library volume differences.

The study, taken as a whole, reports: With patch test score, the counts of PT1 expanded TCRs showed a positive correlation.

The CDR3 is 16 residues long. The J segment lost 2 bases and the V segment lost 7 bases, leaving 9 bases of the junction unmatched. CDR1 is SGHTA and CDR2 is FQGNSA in the germline V gene. This sequence originates from a woman between 45 and 60 years old with alopecia areata. Some clones in this sample may be carry-over from other donors' samples. This chain links TRBV7-2 with TRBJ2-3; 10 bases are shared with TRBD1. Source: whole blood, taken in connection with sensitization to the hapten diphenylcyclopropenone (DPC). The CDR3 nucleotides are TGTGCCAGCACCACCTACGGGACAGGGGTCACAGATACGCAGTATTTT. Its translation: CASTTYGTGVTDTQYF. Complete variable domain (other parts from reference TRBV7-2 and TRBJ2-3): GAGVSQSPSNKVTEKGKDVELRCDPISGHTALYWYRQSLGQGLEFLIYFQGNSAPDKSGLPSDRFSAERTGGSVSTLTIQRTQQEDSAVYLCASTTYGTGVTDTQYFGPGTRLTVL.